This T cell receptor beta chain was found in a study of graft-versus-host responses after intestinal transplantation. Across the study: Tacrolimus plus steroids were given to all recipients for approximately 3 years, preceded by anti-thymocyte globulin induction. Study-wide results and limits: GvH clones were found in recipient marrow; some appeared first in ileum or blood. Within allografts, high graft-versus-host to host-versus-graft clonal ratios were seen among patients with graft-donor T cell macrochimerism. Early post-transplant falls in HvG clones accompanied the peak levels of circulating GvH clones.

About this clone: Its specificity is unknown. Germline and junction disagree at one end, which may indicate a read error.

Clones were read by immunoSEQ multiplex PCR, and TCRdb kept only the in-frame ones, dropping some. The sample contains some 110,000 clones, more than 75% of which appear only once. This sample comprised unstimulated CD4+ T cells sorted from spleen or lymph node cells, obtained before intestinal transplant. This TCR was recovered from a human donor who received an intestinal transplant.

DNA of the CDR3: TGTGCCAGCAGCCTAACTAGCGGGAGGGGATACGAGCAGTACTTC. This encodes CASSLTSGRGYEQYF. The rearrangement links TRBV7-3 to TRBJ2-7; 13 nucleotides line up with TRBD2. The CDR3 has 15 amino acids. The germline gives CDR1 SGHTA, CDR2 FQGTGA.